This is a list of T cell receptor beta chains from one sample in a study of cytomegalovirus exposure and HLA in healthy donors. Measured with immunoSEQ multiplex PCR; TCRdb has only the in-frame clones, and not every one. The sample has 95,000 to 100,000 clones, 77% seen once. Sequencing was performed on PBMCs. The receptors were gathered from a female donor in good health and CMV-seronegative. Both conserved end residues are trimmed from each CDR3.

length | J | V | CDR3
14 | TRBJ1-2 | TRBV6-5 | ASSYSDRLQLYGYT
11 | TRBJ1-1 | TRBV7-3 | ASSLSGSTEAF
13 | TRBJ2-2 | TRBV4-1 | ASSQETGDTGELF
13 | TRBJ2-2 | TRBV6-1 | ASRPLDGFAGELF
12 | TRBJ2-5 | TRBV19 | ASSIGGGGETQY
16 | TRBJ1-5 | TRBV28 | ASSFLGGKVRIGQPQH
14 | TRBJ2-3 | TRBV9 | ASSVAGRGKADTQY
10 | TRBJ1-5 | TRBV21-1 | ASSYRNQPQH
13 | TRBJ1-2 | TRBV28 | ATAEKAGGRFGYT
12 | TRBJ1-1 | TRBV2 | ASSRQGLNTEAF
10 | TRBJ1-2 | TRBV28 | ASSSRLYGYT
9 | TRBJ1-1 | TRBV19 | ASSRGRGAF
13 | TRBJ2-7 | TRBV6-5 | ASSVWDRDQYEQY
13 | TRBJ2-3 | TRBV7-3 | ASSRTSGTGDTQY
13 | TRBJ1-6 | TRBV11-2 | ASSLVLAHNSPLH
13 | TRBJ2-7 | TRBV6-1 | ASSEAEGSAYEQY
16 | TRBJ2-6 | TRBV19 | ASLTTGAPPSGANVLT